Below, 17 T cell receptor beta chains from the same sample are listed, as sequenced in a study of T cells in Graves' hyperthyroidism and ophthalmopathy. From RNA transcripts, TCR beta CDR3 regions were amplified. Primed by the HTBI set, a first-round RT-PCR was run on the TCR CDR3. One entry per CDR3 protein results from TCRdb running MiXCR on the multiplex PCR reads. The sample lists approximately 400,000 distinct CDR3 sequences, more than 15% occurring once. The material sequenced was blood. These receptors all come from a woman in her late teens or twenties with Graves' hyperthyroidism that later progressed to Graves' ophthalmopathy.

This clonotype has a count of ten or more. The chain recombines TRBV9 with TRBJ2-7; TRBD1 matches 10 bases. V lost 2 bases and J lost 7; bases outside the gene matches: 9. The CDR3 runs 15 residues. Germline assignment: CDR1 SGDLS and CDR2 YYNGEE. This chain's CDR3 is CASSVTGTGAWEQYF. The CDR3 nucleotides are TGTGCCAGCAGCGTCACCGGGACAGGGGCTTGGGAGCAGTACTTC. The whole variable domain, filled in from reference TRBV9 and TRBJ2-7, reads DSGVTQTPKHLITATGQRVTLRCSPRSGDLSVYWYQQSLDQGLQFLIQYYNGEERAKGNILERFSAQQFPDLHSELNLSSLELGDSALYFCASSVTGTGAWEQYFGPGTRLTVT.

This clonotype was counted a few times. The rearrangement joins TRBV6-5 to TRBJ1-6, with 9 bases lining up with TRBD1. The CDR3 consists of 17 residues. Germline CDR1 reads MNHEY; CDR2 reads SVGAGI. V was clipped by 2 bases and J by 8 bases; unmatched bases: 10. The CDR3 DNA is TGTGCCAGCAGTTACCTCAGACAGGGGGGTCTGGATTCACCCCTCCACTTT. It is translated as CASSYLRQGGLDSPLHF.

This clonotype was detected many times. CDR3 in amino acids: CASRGQGTKNIQYF. In nucleotides, the CDR3 is TGTGCCAGCAGGGGACAGGGAACCAAAAACATTCAGTACTTC. This chain connects TRBV28 to TRBJ2-4, with 9 bases matching TRBD1. Trimming cost V 6 bases and J 2 bases; bases outside gene matches: 2. CDR3 size: 14 residues. Germline loops: CDR1 MDHEN, CDR2 SYDVKM.

This rearrangement joins TRBV20-1 to TRBJ1-1; D unclear. The CDR3 is 16 amino acids. Germline V lookup: CDR1 DFQATT, CDR2 SNEGSKA (reference sequence). Trimming removed 3 bases from V and 1 base from J, with 18 bases in between. The CDR3 here is CSASRNLRAENTEAFF. The CDR3 region has the DNA TGCAGTGCTAGCCGCAACCTTCGGGCTGAGAACACTGAAGCTTTCTTT.

V gene TRBV30 combines with J gene TRBJ2-3, with TRBD2 matching over 12 bases. The germline CDR1 and CDR2 sequences are GTSNPN and SVGIG (reference sequence). With V trimmed by 4 bases and J by 2 bases, 4 bases remained unmatched. CDR3 length: 15 amino acids. The CDR3 bases are TGTGCCTGGACCCGACTAGCGGGAGTCACAGATACGCAGTATTTT. This translates into CAWTRLAGVTDTQYF.

This clonotype has a count of ten or more. The CDR3 DNA follows: TGCAGCGTCGCGGGACTAGCTTACAATGAGCAGTTCTTC. Translated, it gives CSVAGLAYNEQFF. The V gene is TRBV29-1, the J gene TRBJ2-1; 9 nucleotides agree with TRBD2. CDR3 size: 13 residues. Looked up from germline, CDR1 is SQVTM and CDR2 is ANQGSEA. The V gene end was trimmed by 6 bases and the J gene end by 4 bases; junction bases not matched to a gene: 4.

With regard to this clonotype: This may come from a read error, since a much larger clone is one base off. The chain carries TRBV6-2 or TRBV6-3 and TRBJ2-1; 11 bases line up with TRBD2. The germline gives CDR1 MNHEY, CDR2 SVGEGT. This CDR3 spans 15 amino acids. The CDR3 loop is CASRDGTSGYNEQLF. The CDR3 DNA reads as TGTGCCAGCAGGGACGGGACTAGCGGCTACAATGAGCAGCTCTTC.

This clonotype was observed at least ten times. The chain links TRBV5-1 to TRBJ2-1; 8 bases agree with TRBD2. The CDR3 totals 14 residues. CDR1 SGHRS and CDR2 YFSETQ come from the germline V gene. Trimming cost V 3 bases and J 6 bases; bases outside gene matches: 5. CDR3 loop: CASSSETSVNEQFF. The CDR3 coding sequence is TGCGCCAGCAGCTCTGAGACTAGCGTCAATGAGCAGTTCTTC.

V gene TRBV24-1 combines with J gene TRBJ2-1; the match to TRBD2 covers 13 bases. The length of the CDR3 is 17 residues. Trimming at V came to 2 bases and at J to 10 bases, leaving 10 bases not matched to a gene. Germline-derived CDR1 and CDR2 are KGHDR and SFDVKD. The CDR3 is CATSDSRLAGGSREQFF. The CDR3 nucleotides are TGTGCCACCAGTGATTCCCGACTAGCGGGGGGTTCTCGGGAGCAGTTCTTC.

The chain employs TRBV7-2 and TRBJ2-3; 7 bases are shared with TRBD2. The CDR3 is 16 amino acids. The germline gives CDR1 SGHTA, CDR2 FQGNSA. The ends lost 4 bases at V and 3 bases at J; junction bases unmatched: 10. CDR3 DNA: TGTGCCAGCAGCTGGCGGGGCGGGAGAGGGACAGATACGCAGTATTTT. This codes for CASSWRGGRGTDTQYF.

This clonotype was detected many times. V and J are TRBV6-2 or TRBV6-3 and TRBJ2-1; 8 bases align to TRBD2. CDR3 length equals 15 residues. The germline CDR1 and CDR2 sequences are MNHEY and SVGEGT. V lost 3 bases to trimming and J lost 6 bases; unmatched junction nucleotides: 7. In DNA form, the CDR3 reads TGTGCCAGCAGTTATGGTCTAGCGGGCCCCAATGAGCAGTTCTTC. Its translation: CASSYGLAGPNEQFF.

This chain links TRBV28 with TRBJ2-3; TRBD1 matches at 8 bases. After removal of 7 bases from V and 4 bases from J, the junction contained 7 bases not matched to a gene. The germline V gene has CDR1 MDHEN and CDR2 SYDVKM. The CDR3 totals 14 residues. The CDR3 DNA follows: TGTGCCAGCACCCCCGCAGGGGGCGCAGATACGCAGTATTTT. Its protein product is CASTPAGGADTQYF.

This clonotype has just a few counts. The V call is TRBV5-1, the J call TRBJ2-3, with D maybe TRBD1 (6 bases). With 2 bases removed from V and 2 bases from J, the gap between germline ends came to 15 bases. This CDR3 spans 16 amino acids. Germline V CDR1 and CDR2: SGHRS, YFSETQ. The CDR3 spells CASSFYRGILTDTQYF. The CDR3 coding sequence is TGCGCCAGCAGCTTTTATAGGGGGATCCTCACAGATACGCAGTATTTT.

This clonotype was observed a few times. The chain recombines TRBV28 with TRBJ2-7; D possibly uses TRBD1 or TRBD2 (6 bases each). CDR3 size: 14 residues. V lost 4 bases, J lost 6 bases, and 16 bases lay in between. CDR1 and CDR2 (germline): MDHEN, SYDVKM. The DNA of the CDR3 is TGTGCCAGCAGTTCCCTAGGGGGGTGGGCCGAGCAGTACTTC. Its translation: CASSSLGGWAEQYF. The entire variable domain, with the rest obtained from reference TRBV28 and TRBJ2-7, is as follows: DVKVTQSSRYLVKRTGEKVFLECVQDMDHENMFWYRQDPGLGLRLIYFSYDVKMKEKGDIPEGYSVSREKKERFSLILESASTNQTSMYLCASSSLGGWAEQYFGPGTRLTVT.

This clonotype was recorded many times. The chain has TRBV28 and TRBJ1-6; D is undetermined. The V end was cut by 8 bases, the J end by 3 bases, with 11 bases between. The CDR3 is 14 residues long. Per the germline V gene, CDR1 is MDHEN and CDR2 is SYDVKM. The CDR3 DNA reads TGTGCCAGCCACCCAGGCAGCTATAATTCACCCCTCCACTTT. Encoded protein: CASHPGSYNSPLHF.

This clonotype was seen a few times. The V call is TRBV7-8, the J call TRBJ2-7; D is possibly TRBD2 (5 bases). Germline CDR1 and CDR2: SGHVS and FQNEAQ. The CDR3 covers 17 residues. V was trimmed by 1 base and J by 6 bases, leaving 22 bases between them. The chain's CDR3 is CASSLELGAVLPLEQYF. DNA of the CDR3: TGTGCCAGCAGCTTAGAGCTAGGAGCGGTACTACCCCTCGAGCAGTACTTC.

This clonotype was detected ten times or more. V and J are TRBV5-1 and TRBJ2-7; D perhaps matches TRBD1 (5 bases). The CDR3 extends over 12 amino acids. The V and J ends lost 4 bases and 2 bases respectively, with 7 bases between them. The germline gives CDR1 SGHRS, CDR2 YFSETQ. CDR3 nucleotides: TGCGCCAGCAGCGCGGACACCTACGAGCAGTACTTC. Encoded protein: CASSADTYEQYF. The full variable domain, in which reference TRBV5-1 and TRBJ2-7 provide the parts outside the CDR3, is KAGVTQTPRYLIKTRGQQVTLSCSPISGHRSVSWYQQTPGQGLQFLFEYFSETQRNKGNFPGRFSGRQFSNSRSEMNVSTLELGDSALYLCASSADTYEQYFGPGTRLTVT.